This T cell receptor (beta chain) was captured in a study of OX40 agonist ivuxolimab in advanced cancers. Study background: Melanoma, hepatocellular carcinoma, head and neck or renal cell cancer occurred in dose-escalation patients.

CDR1 and CDR2 from the germline V gene are MNHEY and SVGAGI. The CDR3 contains 12 residues. V was trimmed by 8 bases and J by 4 bases, leaving 11 bases between them. TCRdb keeps only in-frame clones here, not all; method: immunoSEQ multiplex PCR. The top ten hold more than 0.15% of the sample, which has 100,000 to 150,000 clones, around 95% seen once. The material sequenced was CD4+ or CD8+ T cells sorted from blood, taken in a trial of the OX40 agonist ivuxolimab. The origin of this receptor is an adult with an advanced solid tumor such as melanoma, head and neck, liver or kidney cancer. The gene calls are TRBV6-5 and TRBJ1-1; D gene ambiguous. This chain's CDR3 is CASGERGTEAFF. In DNA, the CDR3 is TGTGCCAGCGGGGAGCGGGGCACTGAAGCTTTCTTT.